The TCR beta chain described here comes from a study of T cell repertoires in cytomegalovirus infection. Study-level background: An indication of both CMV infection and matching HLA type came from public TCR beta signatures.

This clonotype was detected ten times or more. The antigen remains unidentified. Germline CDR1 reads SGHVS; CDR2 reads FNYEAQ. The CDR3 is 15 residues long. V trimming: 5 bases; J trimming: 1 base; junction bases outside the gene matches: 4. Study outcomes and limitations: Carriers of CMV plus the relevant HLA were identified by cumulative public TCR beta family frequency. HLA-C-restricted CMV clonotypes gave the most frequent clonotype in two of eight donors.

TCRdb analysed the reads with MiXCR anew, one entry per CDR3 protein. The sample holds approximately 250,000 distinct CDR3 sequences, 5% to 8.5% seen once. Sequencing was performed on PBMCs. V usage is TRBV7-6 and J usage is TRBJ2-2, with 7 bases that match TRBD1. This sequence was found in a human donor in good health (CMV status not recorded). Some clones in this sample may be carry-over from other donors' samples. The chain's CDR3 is CASSQRQGNTGELFF. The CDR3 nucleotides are TGTGCCAGCAGCCAACGACAGGGGAACACCGGGGAGCTGTTTTTT.